The 8 T cell receptor beta chains reported below all come from one sample, sequenced in a study of post-analysis software for immune sequencing data. Researchers reported that TCR beta cDNA libraries carried unique molecular identifiers. TCRdb passed the PCR reads through MiXCR, listing each CDR3 protein once. The sample shows hundreds of thousands of distinct CDR3 sequences, about 32% of them seen only once. Points from the study as a whole: Patients had higher frequencies than controls of five or six TRBV segments, including TRBV5-6, TRBV5-1 and TRBV20-1.

Their specific antigens are unknown. Sequenced: blood. The source is a girl aged 10 to 17 with multiple sclerosis.

This chain joins TRBV7-2 and TRBJ1-2; unclear D gene. There are 12 residues in the CDR3. V dropped 3 bases and J dropped 8 bases, with 10 bases sitting between them. Germline V CDR1 and CDR2: SGHTA, FQGNSA. The CDR3 DNA sequence: TGTGCCAGCAGCTTCGAGGGTCGGGGCTACACCTTC. Amino acid sequence: CASSFEGRGYTF.

This chain connects TRBV20-1 to TRBJ1-1; 9 bases line up with TRBD1. This CDR3 contains 16 residues. Germline CDR1 and CDR2: DFQATT and SNEGSKA (reference sequence). The J segment lost 4 bases and the V segment lost 3 bases, leaving 12 bases of the junction unmatched. This chain's CDR3 is CSASGTGRSVGTEAFF. The DNA of the CDR3 is TGCAGTGCTAGTGGGACAGGGAGGAGCGTGGGCACTGAAGCTTTCTTT.

This clonotype was seen many times. The V and J genes are TRBV4-3 and TRBJ2-3; TRBD2 is a possible D gene (5 bases). The CDR3 extends over 14 amino acids. V dropped 3 bases and J dropped 10 bases, with 17 bases sitting between them. CDR1 LGHNA and CDR2 YSLEER come from the germline V gene. This chain's CDR3 is CASSQSLSAEAQYF. CDR3 sequence (DNA): TGCGCCAGCAGCCAGTCCCTTAGCGCGGAGGCGCAGTATTTT.

This clonotype showed up just once. This chain joins TRBV15 and TRBJ2-1; D is perhaps TRBD1 (6 bases). CDR3 length: 13 residues. V was trimmed by 5 bases and J by 8 bases, leaving 13 bases between them. Germline V gene data show CDR1 as LNHNV and CDR2 as YYDKDF (reference sequence). CDR3 DNA sequence: TGTGCCACCAGCGCAGGGGCGGGCGATGAGCAGTTCTTC. This sequence encodes CATSAGAGDEQFF.

V usage is TRBV4-1 and J usage is TRBJ2-7; a possible D gene is TRBD2 (6 bases). The end of the DNA is better explained by TRBJ2-5, so the J call may be wrong. This CDR3 spans 16 amino acids. Per germline, CDR1 MGHRA and CDR2 YSYEKL. The CDR3 sequence: CASSQEGGGAVRTQYF. As DNA, the CDR3 is TGCGCCAGCAGCCAAGAAGGTGGCGGGGCGGTTAGGACCCAGTACTTC.

This clonotype came up a few times. The chain links TRBV12-3 or TRBV12-4 to TRBJ2-3, with D tentatively TRBD2 (6 bases). The CDR3 runs to 13 residues. The ends were cut back, 8 bases at V and 9 bases at J, with 18 bases in the middle. The CDR3: CASVAFDRGTQYF. The CDR3 DNA reads as TGTGCCAGCGTTGCCTTTGACCGGGGGACGCAGTATTTT.

This clonotype was detected only a few times. The chain joins TRBV7-9 to TRBJ1-2; D is possibly TRBD1 (6 bases). The V and J ends lost 5 bases and 4 bases respectively, with 20 bases between them. This CDR3 region has 16 residues. Germline CDR1 and CDR2: SEHNR and FQNEAQ (reference sequence). This CDR3 is CASSPSGGGRVYGYTF. In DNA, the CDR3 is TGTGCCAGCAGCCCCTCCGGTGGGGGGCGCGTCTATGGCTACACCTTC.

Comment on this clonotype: A single base separates this from a much larger clone, so it may be a read error. V and J are TRBV25-1 and TRBJ2-3; D might be TRBD1 (5 bases). Deletions cut 5 bases from V and 2 bases from J, with 14 bases between. This CDR3 spans 15 amino acids. The germline V gene encodes CDR1 MGHDK and CDR2 SYGVNS. CDR3 bases: TGTGCCAGCAGTCCCCCGGGCAGGGTCACAGATACGCAGTATTTT. Amino acids: CASSPPGRVTDTQYF. The full variable domain, with the rest looked up from reference TRBV25-1 and TRBJ2-3, is EADIYQTPRYLVIGTGKKITLECSQTMGHDKMYWYQQDPGMELHLIHYSYGVNSTEKGDLSSESTVSRIRTEHFPLTLESARPSHTSQYLCASSPPGRVTDTQYFGPGTRLTVL.